This TCR beta chain came from a study of a mutant IDH1 vaccine in newly diagnosed glioma (dated by TCRdb to the early 2020s). As for the study more broadly: Patients received eight vaccinations in weeks 1, 3, 5, 7, 11, 15, 19 and 23, corresponding to visits V03 through V10. Peripheral blood was collected at six visits: V03 (baseline), V05, V07, V10, V12 and V13. The approximately 30 treated patients were 62.5% male and about 38% female, with a mean age of roughly 42 years. Longitudinal TCRB deep sequencing was performed for about 25 treated patients wherever samples were available for exploratory analyses. Prior to enrollment, patients had been given standard therapy consisting of radiotherapy alone, temozolomide alone, or radiochemotherapy with temozolomide, with the combination given to most patients. Vaccination began 4-6 weeks after radiotherapy alone, or alongside temozolomide cycles in the chemotherapy-containing groups. Findings and caveats that apply to the study as a whole: Vaccine-induced immune responses across multiple MHC alleles were detected in approximately 94% of patients. It was noted by the authors that analyses of patient blood samples could not be reproduced owing to sample limitations. Pseudoprogression appeared unrelated to alterations in the top peripheral T cell clonotypes detected by TCRB sequencing. Selection of PBMC samples for TCRB deep sequencing was based on availability.

Reading from cysteine to phenylalanine, the CDR3 counts 13 amino acids. The retained sequence is limited to the CDR3, 39 bases, with the frame set at the first base. From V the trimming removes 6 bases and from J it removes 6 bases, while the gene matches leave 5 bases of the junction unaccounted for. In the germline V gene, CDR1 corresponds to ENHRY and CDR2 to SYGVKD. Remarks on this clone: Its antigen has not been determined. The input lacks base qualities; no much larger clone sits a single base away.

This sample's time point label indicates: week 11, during vaccination. Each vaccine dose was 300 ug of a 20-mer mutant IDH1 peptide in Montanide, given subcutaneously with topical imiquimod. The donors had newly diagnosed IDH1-mutant astrocytomas of WHO grade 3 or 4 that showed loss of nuclear ATRX. The samples were drawn from NOA16, a multicentre, single-arm, open-label phase I trial in Germany that tested a mutant IDH1 peptide vaccine in humans for the first time. Genomic DNA for TCRB sequencing was extracted from EDTA blood using the DNeasy Blood and Tissue Kit. The library was made by the immunoSEQ multiplex PCR assay. Rearranged TCR beta chain sequences were amplified using the hsTCRB Kit according to the manufacturer's protocol. An Illumina MiSeq was used to sequence the TCRB libraries. The paper's data handling went like this. Demultiplexing, trimming and gene mapping were performed with the kit vendor's proprietary platform. TCRdb re-hosts the immuneACCESS table, in-frame sequences only. Its copies lack some clones; in the studies checked, an unresolved V gene accounts for under half of them, and the cause for the rest is not known. That table furnishes V, J and clone size, whereas the DNA furnished D and trimming. The sample table lists under 150,000 clones, approximately 87% of them with a count of one. Roughly 0.55% of the sample lies in the top ten.

The rearrangement joined TRBV10-3 to TRBJ2-1; TRBD2 matches 7 bases in the middle. Here the sequenced sample was PBMCs, taken from a glioma patient whose treatment included an IDH1 peptide vaccine. This sequence originates from a woman between 45 and 65 years old with glioma. The DNA sequence reads TGTGCCATCAGGGCTAGCGGCGTCAATGAGCAGTTCTTC. This translates into CAIRASGVNEQFF.